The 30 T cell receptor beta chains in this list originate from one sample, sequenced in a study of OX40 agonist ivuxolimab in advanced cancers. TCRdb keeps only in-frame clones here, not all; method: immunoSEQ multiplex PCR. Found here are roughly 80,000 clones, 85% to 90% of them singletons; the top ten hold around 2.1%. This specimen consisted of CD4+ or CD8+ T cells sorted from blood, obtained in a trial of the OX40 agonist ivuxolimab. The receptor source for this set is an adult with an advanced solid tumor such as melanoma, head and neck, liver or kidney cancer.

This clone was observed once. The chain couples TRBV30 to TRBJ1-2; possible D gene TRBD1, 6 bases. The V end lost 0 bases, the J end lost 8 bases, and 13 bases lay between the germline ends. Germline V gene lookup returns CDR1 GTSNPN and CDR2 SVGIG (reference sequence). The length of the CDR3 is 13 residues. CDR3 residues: CAWSVGGAKGYTF. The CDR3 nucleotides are TGTGCCTGGAGTGTAGGGGGGGCGAAAGGCTACACCTTC. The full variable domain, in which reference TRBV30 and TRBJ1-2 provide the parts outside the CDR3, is SQTIHQWPATLVQPVGSPLSLECTVEGTSNPNLYWYRQAAGRGLQLLFYSVGIGQISSEVPQNLSASRPQDRQFILSSKKLLLSDSGFYLCAWSVGGAKGYTFGSGTRLTVV.

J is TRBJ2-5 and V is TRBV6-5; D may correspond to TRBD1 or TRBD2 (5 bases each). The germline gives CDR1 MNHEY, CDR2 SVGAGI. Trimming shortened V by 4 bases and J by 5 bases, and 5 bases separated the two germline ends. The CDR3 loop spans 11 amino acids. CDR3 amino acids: CASSWGETQYF. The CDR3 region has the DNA TGTGCCAGCAGTTGGGGGGAGACCCAGTACTTC.

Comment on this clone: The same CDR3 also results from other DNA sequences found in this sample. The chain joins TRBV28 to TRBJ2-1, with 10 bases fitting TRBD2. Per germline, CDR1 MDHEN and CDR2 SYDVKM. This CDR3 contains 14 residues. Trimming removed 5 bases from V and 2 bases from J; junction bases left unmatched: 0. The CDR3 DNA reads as TGTGCCAGCAGTACTAGCGGGGCCTACAATGAGCAGTTCTTC. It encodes CASSTSGAYNEQFF.

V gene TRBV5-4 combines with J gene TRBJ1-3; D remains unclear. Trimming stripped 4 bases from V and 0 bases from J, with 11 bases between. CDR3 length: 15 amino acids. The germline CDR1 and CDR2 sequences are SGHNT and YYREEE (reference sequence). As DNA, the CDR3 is TGTGCCAGCAGCCCAGGAGGGATCTCTGGAAACACCATATATTTT. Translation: CASSPGGISGNTIYF.

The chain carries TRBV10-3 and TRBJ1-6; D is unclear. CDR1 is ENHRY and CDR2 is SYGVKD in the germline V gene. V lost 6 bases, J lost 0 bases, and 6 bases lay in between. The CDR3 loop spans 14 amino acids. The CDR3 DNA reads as TGTGCCATCAGGTGGGACTCCTATAATTCACCCCTCCACTTT. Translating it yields CAIRWDSYNSPLHF.

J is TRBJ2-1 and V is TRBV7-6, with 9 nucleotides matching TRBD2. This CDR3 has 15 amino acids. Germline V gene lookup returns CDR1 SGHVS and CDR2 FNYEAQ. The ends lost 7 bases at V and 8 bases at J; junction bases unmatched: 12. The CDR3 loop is CASTLGVAGVDEQFF. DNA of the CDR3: TGTGCCAGCACCCTCGGGGTAGCGGGAGTGGATGAGCAGTTCTTC.

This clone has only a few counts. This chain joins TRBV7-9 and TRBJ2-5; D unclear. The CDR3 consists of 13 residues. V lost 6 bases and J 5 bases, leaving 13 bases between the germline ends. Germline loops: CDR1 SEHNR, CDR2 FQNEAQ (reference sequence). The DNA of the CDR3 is TGTGCCAGCAGATCAAGGGTTGGGGAGACCCAGTACTTC. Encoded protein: CASRSRVGETQYF.

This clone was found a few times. The chain's CDR3 is CASPLYEQYF. The CDR3 DNA follows: TGTGCCTCCCCCCTCTACGAGCAGTACTTC. The chain joins TRBV19 to TRBJ2-7, with no clear D. Trimming took off 11 bases at V and 3 bases at J, with 8 bases between the two ends. Germline-derived CDR1 and CDR2 are LNHDA and SQIVND (reference sequence). There are 10 residues in the CDR3.

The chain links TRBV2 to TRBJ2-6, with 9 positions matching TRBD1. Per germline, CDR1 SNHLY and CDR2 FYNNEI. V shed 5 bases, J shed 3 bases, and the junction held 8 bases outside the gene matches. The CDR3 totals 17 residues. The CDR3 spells CASSRDRVLGGANVLTF. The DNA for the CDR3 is TGTGCCAGCAGTAGGGACAGGGTGCTCGGTGGGGCCAACGTCCTGACTTTC.

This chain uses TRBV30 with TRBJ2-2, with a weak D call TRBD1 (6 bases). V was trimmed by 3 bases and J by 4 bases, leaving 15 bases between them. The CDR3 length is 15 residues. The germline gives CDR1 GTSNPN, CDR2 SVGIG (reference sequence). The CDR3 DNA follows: TGTGCCTGGAGGGTAACGGACAGCCGCACCGGGGAGCTGTTTTTT. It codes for CAWRVTDSRTGELFF.

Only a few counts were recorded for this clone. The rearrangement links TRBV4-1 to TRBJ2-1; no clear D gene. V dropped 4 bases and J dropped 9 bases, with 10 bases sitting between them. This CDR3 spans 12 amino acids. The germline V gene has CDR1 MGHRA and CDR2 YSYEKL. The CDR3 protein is CASSRSGIEQFF. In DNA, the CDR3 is TGCGCCAGCAGCCGTTCTGGAATTGAGCAGTTCTTC.

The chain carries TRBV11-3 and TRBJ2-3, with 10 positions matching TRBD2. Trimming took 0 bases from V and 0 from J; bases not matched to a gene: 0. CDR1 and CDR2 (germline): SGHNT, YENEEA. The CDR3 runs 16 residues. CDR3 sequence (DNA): TGTGCCAGCAGCTTAGAAGCGGGGGGGAGCACAGATACGCAGTATTTT. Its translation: CASSLEAGGSTDTQYF.

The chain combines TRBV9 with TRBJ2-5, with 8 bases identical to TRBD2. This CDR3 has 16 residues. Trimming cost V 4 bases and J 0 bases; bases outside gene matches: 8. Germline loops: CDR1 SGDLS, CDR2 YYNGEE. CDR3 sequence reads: CASSRPLAGNQETQYF. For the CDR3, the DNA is TGTGCCAGCAGCAGACCCTTAGCGGGAAACCAAGAGACCCAGTACTTC.

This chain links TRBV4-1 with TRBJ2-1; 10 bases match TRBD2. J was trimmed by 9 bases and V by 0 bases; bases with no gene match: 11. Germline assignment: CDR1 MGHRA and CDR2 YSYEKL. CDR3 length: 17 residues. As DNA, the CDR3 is TGCGCCAGCAGCCAAGAACCCCTAGCGGGAGAGGACGGTGAGCAGTTCTTC. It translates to CASSQEPLAGEDGEQFF.

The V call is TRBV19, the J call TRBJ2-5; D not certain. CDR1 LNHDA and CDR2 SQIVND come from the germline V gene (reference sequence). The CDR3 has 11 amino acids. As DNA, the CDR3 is TGTGGGCAAGGGTCGGTCGAGACCCAGTACTTC. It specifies CGQGSVETQYF.

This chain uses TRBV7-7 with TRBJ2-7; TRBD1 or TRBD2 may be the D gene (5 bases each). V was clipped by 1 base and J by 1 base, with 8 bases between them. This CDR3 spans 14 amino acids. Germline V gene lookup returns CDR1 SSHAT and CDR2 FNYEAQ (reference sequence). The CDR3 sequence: CASSLDGASYEQYF. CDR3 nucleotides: TGTGCCAGCAGCTTAGACGGGGCGTCCTACGAGCAGTACTTC.

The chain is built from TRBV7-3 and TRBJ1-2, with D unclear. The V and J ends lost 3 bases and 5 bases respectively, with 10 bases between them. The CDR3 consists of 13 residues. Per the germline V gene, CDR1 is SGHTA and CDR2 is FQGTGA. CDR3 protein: CASSLTPDYGYTF. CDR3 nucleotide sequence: TGTGCCAGCAGCTTGACCCCGGATTATGGCTACACCTTC.

CDR3 in amino acids: CASRAGGYTEAFF. As DNA, the CDR3 is TGTGCCAGCAGGGCAGGGGGCTACACTGAAGCTTTCTTT. The genes are TRBV6-1 and TRBJ1-1; TRBD1 matches 8 bases. The CDR3 runs to 13 residues. Per the germline V gene, CDR1 is MNHNS and CDR2 is SASEGT. The ends lost 6 bases at V and 3 bases at J; junction bases unmatched: 3.

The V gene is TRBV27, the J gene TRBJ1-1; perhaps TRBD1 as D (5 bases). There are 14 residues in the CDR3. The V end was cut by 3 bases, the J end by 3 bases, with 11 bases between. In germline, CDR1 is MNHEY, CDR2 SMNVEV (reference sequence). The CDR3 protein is CASSLGGGYTEAFF. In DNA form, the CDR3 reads TGTGCCAGCAGTTTGGGGGGGGGATACACTGAAGCTTTCTTT.

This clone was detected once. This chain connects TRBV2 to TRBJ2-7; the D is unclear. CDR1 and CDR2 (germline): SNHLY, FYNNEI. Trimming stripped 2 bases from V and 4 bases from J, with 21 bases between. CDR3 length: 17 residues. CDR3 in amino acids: CASSELPAHRVLYEQYF. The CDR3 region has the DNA TGTGCCAGCAGTGAACTACCAGCCCACCGTGTCCTTTACGAGCAGTACTTC.

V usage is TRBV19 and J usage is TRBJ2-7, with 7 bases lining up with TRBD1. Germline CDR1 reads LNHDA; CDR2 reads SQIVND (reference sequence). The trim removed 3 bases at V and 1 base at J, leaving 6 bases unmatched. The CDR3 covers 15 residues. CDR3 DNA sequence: TGTGCCAGTAGTATGGACGGGACAGCTTCCTACGAGCAGTACTTC. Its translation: CASSMDGTASYEQYF.

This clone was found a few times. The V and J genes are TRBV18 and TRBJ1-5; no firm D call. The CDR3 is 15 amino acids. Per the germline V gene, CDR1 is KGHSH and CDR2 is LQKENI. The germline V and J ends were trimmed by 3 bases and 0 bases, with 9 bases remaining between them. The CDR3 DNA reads TGTGCCAGCTCACCCCTCACATCTAGCAATCAGCCCCAGCATTTT. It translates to CASSPLTSSNQPQHF. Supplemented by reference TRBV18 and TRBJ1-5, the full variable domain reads NAGVMQNPRHLVRRRGQEARLRCSPMKGHSHVYWYRQLPEEGLKFMVYLQKENIIDESGMPKERFSAEFPKEGPSILRIQQVVRGDSAAYFCASSPLTSSNQPQHFGDGTRLSIL.

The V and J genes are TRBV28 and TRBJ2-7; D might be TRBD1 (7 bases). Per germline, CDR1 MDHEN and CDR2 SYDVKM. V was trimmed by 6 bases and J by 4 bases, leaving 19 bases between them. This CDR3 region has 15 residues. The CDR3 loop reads CASSRQGGRAYEQYF. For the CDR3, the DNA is TGTGCCAGCAGCCGGCAGGGGGGCCGAGCTTACGAGCAGTACTTC.

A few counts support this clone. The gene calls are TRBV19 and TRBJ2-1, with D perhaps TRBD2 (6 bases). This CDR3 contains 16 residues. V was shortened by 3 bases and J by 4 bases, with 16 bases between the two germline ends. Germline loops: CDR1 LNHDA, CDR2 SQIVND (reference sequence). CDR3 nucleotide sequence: TGTGCCAGTAGTATCGTCCAAGCGGGCGGGTACAATGAGCAGTTCTTC. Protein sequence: CASSIVQAGGYNEQFF.

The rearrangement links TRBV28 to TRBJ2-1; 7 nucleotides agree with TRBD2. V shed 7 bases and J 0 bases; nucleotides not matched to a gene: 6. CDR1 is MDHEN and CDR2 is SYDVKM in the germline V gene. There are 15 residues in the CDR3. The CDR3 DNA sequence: TGTGCCAGCACCTCCCCGGGGGGCTCCTACAATGAGCAGTTCTTC. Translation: CASTSPGGSYNEQFF. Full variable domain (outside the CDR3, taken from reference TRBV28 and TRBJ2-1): DVKVTQSSRYLVKRTGEKVFLECVQDMDHENMFWYRQDPGLGLRLIYFSYDVKMKEKGDIPEGYSVSREKKERFSLILESASTNQTSMYLCASTSPGGSYNEQFFGPGTRLTVL.

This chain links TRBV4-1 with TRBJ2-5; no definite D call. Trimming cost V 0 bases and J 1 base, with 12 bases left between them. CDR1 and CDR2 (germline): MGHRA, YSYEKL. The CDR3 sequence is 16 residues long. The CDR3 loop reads CASSQDLRPSQETQYF. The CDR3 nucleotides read TGCGCCAGCAGCCAAGACTTGCGACCTTCCCAAGAGACCCAGTACTTC.

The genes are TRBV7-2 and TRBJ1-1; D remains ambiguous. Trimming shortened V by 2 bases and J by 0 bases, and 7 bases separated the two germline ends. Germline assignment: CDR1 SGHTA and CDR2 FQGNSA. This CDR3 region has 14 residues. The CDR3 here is CASSLLGLNTEAFF. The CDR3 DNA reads TGTGCCAGCAGCTTATTAGGGTTGAACACTGAAGCTTTCTTT.

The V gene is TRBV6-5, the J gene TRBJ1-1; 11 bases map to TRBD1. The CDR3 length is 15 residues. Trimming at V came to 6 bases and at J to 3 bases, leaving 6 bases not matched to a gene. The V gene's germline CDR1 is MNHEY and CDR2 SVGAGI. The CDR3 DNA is TGTGCCAGCAGAGGACAGGGGGCCGGGGACACTGAAGCTTTCTTT. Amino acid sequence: CASRGQGAGDTEAFF.

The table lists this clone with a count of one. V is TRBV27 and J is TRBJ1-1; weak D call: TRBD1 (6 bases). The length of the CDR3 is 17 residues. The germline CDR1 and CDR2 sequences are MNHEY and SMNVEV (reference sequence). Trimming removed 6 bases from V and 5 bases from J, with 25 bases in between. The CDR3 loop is CASSPGWGQAIVTEAFF. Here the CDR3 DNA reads TGTGCCAGCAGCCCCGGTTGGGGGCAGGCGATCGTTACTGAAGCTTTCTTT.

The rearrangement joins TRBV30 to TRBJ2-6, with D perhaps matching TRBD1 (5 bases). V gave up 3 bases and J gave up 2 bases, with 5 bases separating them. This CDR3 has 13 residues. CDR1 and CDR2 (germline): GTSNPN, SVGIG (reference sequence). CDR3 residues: CAWRQAGANVLTF. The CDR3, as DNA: TGTGCCTGGAGACAGGCTGGGGCCAACGTCCTGACTTTC. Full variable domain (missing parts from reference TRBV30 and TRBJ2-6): SQTIHQWPATLVQPVGSPLSLECTVEGTSNPNLYWYRQAAGRGLQLLFYSVGIGQISSEVPQNLSASRPQDRQFILSSKKLLLSDSGFYLCAWRQAGANVLTFGAGSRLTVL.